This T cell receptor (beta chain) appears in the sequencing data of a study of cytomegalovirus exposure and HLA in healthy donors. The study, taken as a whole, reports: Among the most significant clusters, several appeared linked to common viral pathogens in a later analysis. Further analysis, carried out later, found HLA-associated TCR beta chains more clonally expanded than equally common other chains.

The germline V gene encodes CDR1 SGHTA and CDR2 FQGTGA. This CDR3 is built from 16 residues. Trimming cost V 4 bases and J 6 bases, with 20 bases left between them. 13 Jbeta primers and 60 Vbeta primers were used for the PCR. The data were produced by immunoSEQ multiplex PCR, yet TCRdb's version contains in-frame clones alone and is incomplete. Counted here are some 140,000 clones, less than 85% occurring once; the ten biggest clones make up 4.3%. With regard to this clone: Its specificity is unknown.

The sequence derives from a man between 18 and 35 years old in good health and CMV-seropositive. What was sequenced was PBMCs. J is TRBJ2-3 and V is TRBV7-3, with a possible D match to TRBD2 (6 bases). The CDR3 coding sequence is TGTGCCAGCAGCTCCCCGGGAGCTGATGTGGAGGATACGCAGTATTTT. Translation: CASSSPGADVEDTQYF.